A single sample is the source of the 22 T cell receptor beta chains below, sequenced in a study of response to subunit inactivated influenza vaccine. TCRdb independently ran MiXCR on the RT-PCR reads; one entry per CDR3 protein. The sample holds approximately 500,000 distinct CDR3 sequences, roughly 13% seen once. Sequenced material: PBMCs from blood, taken 40 to 50 days after vaccination. These receptors were obtained from a man over 45 who received an inactivated influenza vaccine.

The chain couples TRBV6-1 to TRBJ2-7; 11 bases fit TRBD1. This CDR3 has 14 amino acids. Germline V gene data show CDR1 as MNHNS and CDR2 as SASEGT. V dropped 6 bases and J dropped 4; count of bases not matched to a gene: 5. The CDR3 bases are TGTGCCAGCAGGAAGGACAGGGGGCAATACGAGCAGTACTTC. It yields the protein CASRKDRGQYEQYF.

V is TRBV7-9 and J is TRBJ1-1, with 7 positions matching TRBD1. V lost 7 bases, J lost 4 bases, and 18 bases stayed unmatched. Germline assignment: CDR1 SEHNR and CDR2 FQNEAQ (reference sequence). This CDR3 is 17 amino acids long. The CDR3 is CASTSVGLKDRTTEAFF. DNA for the CDR3: TGTGCCAGCACCTCGGTTGGGCTTAAGGACAGGACCACTGAAGCTTTCTTT.

The rearrangement joins TRBV9 to TRBJ1-6, with D unclear. V was pared by 0 bases and J by 8 bases, with 6 bases between. This CDR3 has 13 amino acids. Germline V gene data show CDR1 as SGDLS and CDR2 as YYNGEE. This CDR3 reads CASSVAIDSPLHF. Written as DNA, the CDR3 is TGTGCCAGCAGCGTAGCTATTGATTCACCCCTCCACTTT.

This clonotype was recorded many times. This chain connects TRBV20-1 to TRBJ2-7, with 10 nucleotides matching TRBD1. This CDR3 is built from 14 residues. The germline gives CDR1 DFQATT, CDR2 SNEGSKA (reference sequence). J gave up 4 bases and V 2 bases, and 5 bases lay outside the gene matches. As DNA, the CDR3 is TGCAGTGCTAGACCGGGACAGGGGAATTACGAGCAGTACTTC. This translates into CSARPGQGNYEQYF.

Ten or more counts support this clonotype. This chain connects TRBV20-1 to TRBJ2-4, with a weak D call TRBD2 (6 bases). Germline CDR1 reads DFQATT; CDR2 reads SNEGSKA (reference sequence). Trimming shortened V by 4 bases and J by 6 bases, and 22 bases separated the two germline ends. The CDR3 is 16 amino acids. Here the CDR3 DNA reads TGCAGTGCTATCCCCCTGGTAGCGGCTACGGGAAACATTCAGTACTTC. Protein: CSAIPLVAATGNIQYF.

This chain links TRBV11-2 with TRBJ2-1; 7 positions agree with TRBD1. V dropped 4 bases and J dropped 9; count of bases not matched to a gene: 18. The CDR3 is 17 residues long. The V gene's germline CDR1 is SGHAT and CDR2 FQNNGV. In DNA, the CDR3 is TGTGCCAGCAGCTCCCCATTAGTGACAGGGAGCAGGAGTGAGCAGTTCTTC. Translated, it gives CASSSPLVTGSRSEQFF.

This clonotype was seen at least ten times. The chain recombines TRBV20-1 with TRBJ2-2, with 10 bases fitting TRBD2. The junction had 5 bases not matched to a gene; V was cut back by 6 bases and J by 7 bases. Per germline, CDR1 DFQATT and CDR2 SNEGSKA (reference sequence). The CDR3 totals 13 residues. This chain's CDR3 is CSAAGGLGGELFF. The CDR3 bases are TGCAGTGCAGCGGGAGGGCTTGGCGGGGAGCTGTTTTTT.

In its sample, this clonotype was seen many times. V usage is TRBV5-1 and J usage is TRBJ2-2; no clear D. Germline-derived CDR1 and CDR2 are SGHRS and YFSETQ. The ends were cut back, 4 bases at V and 7 bases at J, with 14 bases in the middle. The CDR3 covers 14 residues. This CDR3 is CASSPVGVVGELFF. CDR3 in DNA: TGCGCCAGCAGCCCGGTTGGGGTTGTCGGGGAGCTGTTTTTT.

This clonotype turned up a few times. This chain links TRBV3-1 with TRBJ1-2; D possibly corresponds to TRBD1 (6 bases). The germline V gene encodes CDR1 LGHDT and CDR2 YNNKEL (reference sequence). V lost 1 base to trimming and J lost 4 bases, with 13 bases between them. The CDR3 is made up of 15 amino acids. The CDR3 DNA sequence: TGTGCCAGCAGCCAAGGCCCTACAGGGCTCTATGGCTACACCTTC. This gives the protein CASSQGPTGLYGYTF.

V usage is TRBV12-3 or TRBV12-4 and J usage is TRBJ2-7, with 8 bases that match TRBD1. The V gene end was trimmed by 5 bases and the J gene end by 7 bases; junction bases not matched to a gene: 10. The CDR3 length is 14 residues. The CDR3 DNA follows: TGTGCCAGCAGTCCCGGGACAGGAGTTCGGGAGCAGTACTTC. This gives the protein CASSPGTGVREQYF.

This clonotype was detected a few times. The rearrangement links TRBV20-1 to TRBJ2-3; D uncertain. Trimming removed 3 bases at V and 6 bases at J, with 4 bases between. CDR1 is DFQATT and CDR2 is SNEGSKA in the germline V gene (reference sequence). This CDR3 region has 10 residues. As DNA, the CDR3 is TGCAGTGCTAGGCTGGATACGCAGTATTTT. It translates to CSARLDTQYF.

This clonotype was seen at least ten times. The chain joins TRBV6-2 or TRBV6-3 to TRBJ2-7; D not certain. The germline V gene has CDR1 MNHEY and CDR2 SVGEGT. This CDR3 is built from 15 residues. Trimming took off 6 bases at V and 2 bases at J, with 17 bases between the two ends. The CDR3 DNA reads as TGTGCCAGCAGCTCTACGAACTGGGCAACCTACGAGCAGTACTTC. It encodes CASSSTNWATYEQYF.

There are many counts of this clonotype. The rearrangement links TRBV29-1 to TRBJ2-1, with TRBD1 as a possible D gene (5 bases). Germline CDR1 SQVTM, CDR2 ANQGSEA. This CDR3 region has 13 residues. The V end lost 4 bases, the J end lost 6 bases, and 13 bases lay between the germline ends. The CDR3 DNA follows: TGCAGCGTTGGGCAGGGAAGGAGCAATGAGCAGTTCTTC. The encoded protein is CSVGQGRSNEQFF.

The sample holds many counts of this clonotype. The chain has TRBV4-3 and TRBJ1-6, with 7 nucleotides matching TRBD1. Losses at the gene ends were 1 base for V and 8 bases for J; bases not matched to a gene: 5. The CDR3 extends over 15 amino acids. Germline V CDR1 and CDR2: LGHNA, YSLEER. Written as DNA, the CDR3 is TGCGCCAGCAGCCAAGTGTACACAGGGGATTCACCCCTCCACTTT. It specifies CASSQVYTGDSPLHF.

The chain carries TRBV5-1 and TRBJ2-1, with TRBD2 as a possible D gene (5 bases). Germline-derived CDR1 and CDR2 are SGHRS and YFSETQ. The germline V and J ends were trimmed by 2 bases and 3 bases, with 12 bases remaining between them. The CDR3 has 15 residues. CDR3 protein: CASSLGRMGYNEQFF. In nucleotides, the CDR3 is TGCGCCAGCAGCTTAGGGAGAATGGGCTACAATGAGCAGTTCTTC.

This clonotype was found a few times. The J gene is TRBJ2-7, the V gene TRBV7-2; 9 bases match TRBD1. The V gene's germline CDR1 is SGHTA and CDR2 FQGNSA. The length of the CDR3 is 16 residues. V lost 0 bases and J lost 3; bases outside the gene matches: 6. The CDR3 region is CASSLASGTGIYEQYF. The CDR3 nucleotides read TGTGCCAGCAGCTTAGCGTCCGGGACAGGGATCTACGAGCAGTACTTC.

Only a few counts were recorded for this clonotype. The rearrangement joins TRBV20-1 to TRBJ2-1; TRBD2 matches at 8 bases. The trim removed 2 bases at V and 6 bases at J, leaving 9 bases unmatched. There are 15 residues in the CDR3. Germline-derived CDR1 and CDR2 are DFQATT and SNEGSKA (reference sequence). The CDR3 DNA sequence: TGCAGTGCTAGACCCCTCGGGGGGGGCCTCAATGAGCAGTTCTTC. Its translation: CSARPLGGGLNEQFF.

The chain carries TRBV4-3 and TRBJ2-3, with 9 nucleotides matching TRBD1. Trimming took 0 bases from V and 10 from J; bases not matched to a gene: 8. The CDR3 length is 15 residues. CDR1 and CDR2 from the germline V gene are LGHNA and YSLEER. In nucleotides, the CDR3 is TGCGCCAGCAGCCAAGACTTGGGGGACAGGGAGGCGCAGTATTTT. Its protein is CASSQDLGDREAQYF.

This clonotype was seen more than once but under ten times. The CDR3 spells CSARATSGGGRDTQYF. The CDR3 nucleotides are TGCAGTGCTAGAGCCACTAGCGGGGGGGGGAGAGATACGCAGTATTTT. The rearrangement joins TRBV20-1 to TRBJ2-3, with 13 bases matching TRBD2. Trimming at V came to 1 base and at J to 5 bases, leaving 6 bases not matched to a gene. CDR1 is DFQATT, CDR2 SNEGSKA, per germline (reference sequence). The CDR3 is 16 residues long.

This clonotype was seen only a few times. The V and J genes are TRBV5-1 and TRBJ2-7; possible D gene TRBD1, 6 bases. The CDR3 loop spans 13 amino acids. Germline V lookup: CDR1 SGHRS, CDR2 YFSETQ. Trimming shortened V by 7 bases and J by 6 bases, and 17 bases separated the two germline ends. CDR3 sequence reads: CASGTGSKGEQYF. For the CDR3, the DNA is TGCGCCAGCGGTACAGGGTCGAAGGGCGAGCAGTACTTC.

The chain recombines TRBV4-3 with TRBJ2-3; no firm D call. Looked up from germline, CDR1 is LGHNA and CDR2 is YSLEER. The CDR3 loop spans 12 amino acids. Trimming cost V 3 bases and J 5 bases, with 6 bases left between them. The CDR3 sequence is CASSHPGDTQYF. The CDR3 DNA follows: TGCGCCAGCAGCCACCCAGGAGATACGCAGTATTTT.

This CDR3 reads CATQEGAQGTDTQYF. CDR3 nucleotides: TGTGCCACCCAGGAGGGGGCGCAGGGCACAGATACGCAGTATTTT. V is TRBV24-1 and J is TRBJ2-3, with D perhaps matching TRBD1 (7 bases). The CDR3 length is 15 residues. The germline V gene encodes CDR1 KGHDR and CDR2 SFDVKD. Trimming removed 9 bases at V and 1 base at J, with 16 bases between.